The sequence of this T cell receptor (beta chain) was determined in a study of blood T cell repertoires in COVID-19. Across the whole study: PBMCs, B-cell-depleted T cells, or T cells provided the cDNA or gDNA that made up the material.

This CDR3 comprises 11 residues. Looked up from germline, CDR1 is DFQATT and CDR2 is SNEGSKA (reference sequence). V lost 6 bases and J lost 8, with 11 bases in between. In the source study's methods: For nucleated cells, counts were estimated from reference gene primer amplification. Here immunoSEQ multiplex PCR was the method, and the copy in TCRdb shows in-frame clones only, minus some. D and trimming come from the DNA, and the V and J calls and clone size come from that table. This table holds roughly 190,000 clones, 84% found once. What the recovered Cohort 3 donors had was two negative PCRs, clearance, or symptom resolution.

Source material: PBMCs or T cells enriched from blood (not recorded which). This rearrangement joins TRBV20-1 to TRBJ1-5, with no clear D. The sequence came from a woman in her twenties or thirties who had recovered from COVID-19. CDR3 DNA: TGCAGTGCCCGCGGGGAGGAGCCCCAGCATTTT. This gives the protein CSARGEEPQHF.